These 17 T cell receptor beta chains share one sample of origin, sequenced in a study of response to subunit inactivated influenza vaccine. TCRdb re-analysed the RT-PCR reads in MiXCR, keeping a single row per CDR3 protein. The data show over 450,000 distinct CDR3 sequences, roughly 13% seen once. Specimen: PBMCs from blood, collected 45 days after vaccination. Every receptor here comes from a man aged 45-60 years who received an inactivated influenza vaccine.

For the CDR3, the DNA is TGCAGTGCTAGAGATCGGGGATTTGGCATTCAGTACTTC. Amino acids: CSARDRGFGIQYF. This chain connects TRBV20-1 to TRBJ2-4; tentatively, D is TRBD2 (5 bases). CDR1 and CDR2 from the germline V gene are DFQATT and SNEGSKA (reference sequence). This CDR3 comprises 13 residues. V lost 0 bases to trimming and J lost 9 bases, with 12 bases between them.

This clonotype was detected only a few times. This chain uses TRBV4-2 with TRBJ2-1; the match to TRBD2 covers 8 bases. The germline V gene has CDR1 LGHNA and CDR2 YNFKEQ. The CDR3 totals 14 residues. Trimming at V came to 4 bases and at J to 6 bases, leaving 5 bases not matched to a gene. For the CDR3, the DNA is TGTGCCAGCAGCCCGTCGGCGGGGGGCAATGAGCAGTTCTTC. It encodes CASSPSAGGNEQFF.

DNA of the CDR3: TGTGCCAGCAACGGGGACGGCAACTATGGCTACACCTTC. Translated: CASNGDGNYGYTF. The rearrangement uses TRBV12-3 or TRBV12-4 and TRBJ1-2, with a weak D call TRBD1 (5 bases). The CDR3 spans 13 residues. V lost 7 bases and J 2 bases, leaving 11 bases between the germline ends.

Ten or more counts support this clonotype. The rearrangement uses TRBV7-2 and TRBJ2-2, with D possibly matching TRBD1 (5 bases). Germline V gives CDR1 SGHTA, CDR2 FQGNSA. The V end was cut by 5 bases, the J end by 8 bases, with 12 bases between. The CDR3 totals 13 residues. The CDR3 DNA is TGTGCCAGCAGCAGACTCAGGGAAGGGGAGCTGTTTTTT. It yields the protein CASSRLREGELFF.

This clonotype has more than one count but fewer than ten. This chain joins TRBV5-1 and TRBJ2-7; D perhaps matches TRBD2 (6 bases). Germline loops: CDR1 SGHRS, CDR2 YFSETQ. Trimming took off 0 bases at V and 7 bases at J, with 11 bases between the two ends. This CDR3 contains 13 residues. CDR3 coding DNA: TGCGCCAGCAGCTTGGGGCTAGCGCAAGAGCAGTACTTC. This sequence encodes CASSLGLAQEQYF.

The chain joins TRBV12-3 or TRBV12-4 to TRBJ2-2; TRBD2 matches at 10 bases. V shed 3 bases, J shed 1 base, and the junction held 2 bases outside the gene matches. The CDR3 runs to 16 residues. The CDR3 spells CASSLVAGGNTGELFF. CDR3 DNA: TGTGCCAGCAGTTTGGTAGCGGGGGGGAACACCGGGGAGCTGTTTTTT.

This clonotype showed up just a few times. The V and J genes are TRBV20-1 and TRBJ2-7; D is unclear. CDR3 length: 12 amino acids. V lost 0 bases and J 3 bases, leaving 6 bases between the germline ends. The germline V gene has CDR1 DFQATT and CDR2 SNEGSKA (reference sequence). CDR3 DNA: TGCAGTGCTAGAGAACCGAACTACGAGCAGTACTTC. It yields the protein CSAREPNYEQYF.

V and J are TRBV6-1 and TRBJ2-1; no firm D call. V was cut by 7 bases and J by 3 bases, with 16 bases left in between. The CDR3 has 15 residues. Germline assignment: CDR1 MNHNS and CDR2 SASEGT. CDR3 amino acids: CASTLTFNHYNEQFF. DNA for the CDR3: TGTGCCAGCACCCTGACTTTTAACCACTACAATGAGCAGTTCTTC.

This clonotype was detected only a few times. The chain couples TRBV7-2 to TRBJ2-7; D unresolved. V dropped 2 bases and J dropped 7 bases, with 12 bases sitting between them. This CDR3 spans 13 amino acids. Germline V gene lookup returns CDR1 SGHTA and CDR2 FQGNSA. CDR3 loop: CASSLWAQKEQYF. The CDR3 nucleotides are TGTGCCAGCAGCTTATGGGCACAAAAGGAGCAGTACTTC.

The chain combines TRBV6-5 with TRBJ2-7; 8 bases fit TRBD2. The CDR3 has 16 residues. J was trimmed by 6 bases and V by 3 bases; bases with no gene match: 13. The germline V gene encodes CDR1 MNHEY and CDR2 SVGAGI. CDR3: CASSYRPGLEGLEQYF. CDR3 coding DNA: TGTGCCAGCAGTTATCGACCGGGACTAGAAGGTCTCGAGCAGTACTTC.

The gene calls are TRBV29-1 and TRBJ2-7; TRBD1 agrees at 11 bases. CDR1 SQVTM and CDR2 ANQGSEA come from the germline V gene. The CDR3 has 14 amino acids. V gave up 7 bases and J gave up 4 bases; unmatched junction bases: 9. The chain's CDR3 is CSATDGTGGYEQYF. CDR3 nucleotide sequence: TGCAGCGCCACGGATGGGACAGGGGGGTACGAGCAGTACTTC.

This chain connects TRBV29-1 to TRBJ1-2; D is perhaps TRBD1 (5 bases). The CDR3 spans 12 residues. Germline CDR1 and CDR2: SQVTM and ANQGSEA. V shed 6 bases and J shed 6 bases, with 14 bases lying between them. This chain's CDR3 is CSVREMGDGYTF. The DNA of the CDR3 is TGCAGCGTAAGGGAGATGGGGGATGGCTACACCTTC.

The chain is built from TRBV5-5 and TRBJ2-1; either TRBD1 or TRBD2 may fit D (5 bases each). This CDR3 is 16 amino acids long. V was trimmed by 0 bases and J by 0 bases, leaving 10 bases between them. Germline V gene lookup returns CDR1 SGHKS and CDR2 YYEKEE (reference sequence). CDR3 bases: TGTGCCAGCAGCTTGGAAGGGGACCACTCCTACAATGAGCAGTTCTTC. It is translated as CASSLEGDHSYNEQFF.

This clonotype was seen a few times. This rearrangement joins TRBV5-1 to TRBJ2-6; D gene ambiguous. Trimming cost V 0 bases and J 3 bases, with 16 bases left between them. Per germline, CDR1 SGHRS and CDR2 YFSETQ. The CDR3 consists of 18 residues. CDR3 loop: CASSLVVIGQSGANVLTF. In nucleotides, the CDR3 is TGCGCCAGCAGCTTGGTGGTGATTGGGCAGAGTGGGGCCAACGTCCTGACTTTC.

In its sample, this clonotype was seen many times. This sequence joins TRBV12-3 or TRBV12-4 and TRBJ1-1; TRBD1 might be the D (6 bases). The CDR3 contains 15 residues. Trimming took 3 bases from V and 0 from J, leaving 11 bases between them. Here the CDR3 reads CASSFLRGLNTEAFF. The CDR3 DNA follows: TGTGCCAGCAGTTTTCTCAGGGGCCTGAACACTGAAGCTTTCTTT.

This clonotype was seen a few times. The chain couples TRBV15 to TRBJ2-5; D is possibly TRBD1 (6 bases). Germline V gene lookup returns CDR1 LNHNV and CDR2 YYDKDF (reference sequence). The length of the CDR3 is 14 residues. V gave up 1 base and J gave up 5 bases, with 11 bases separating them. CDR3 sequence reads: CATSRGGLAETQYF. The CDR3 DNA follows: TGTGCCACCAGCAGAGGGGGGCTTGCGGAGACCCAGTACTTC.

This clonotype was seen many times. The rearrangement joins TRBV12-3 or TRBV12-4 to TRBJ2-7, with unresolved D. The CDR3 length is 11 residues. V lost 6 bases and J 5 bases, leaving 8 bases between the germline ends. CDR3: CASRARDEQYF. In DNA form, the CDR3 reads TGTGCCAGCAGGGCAAGGGACGAGCAGTACTTC.